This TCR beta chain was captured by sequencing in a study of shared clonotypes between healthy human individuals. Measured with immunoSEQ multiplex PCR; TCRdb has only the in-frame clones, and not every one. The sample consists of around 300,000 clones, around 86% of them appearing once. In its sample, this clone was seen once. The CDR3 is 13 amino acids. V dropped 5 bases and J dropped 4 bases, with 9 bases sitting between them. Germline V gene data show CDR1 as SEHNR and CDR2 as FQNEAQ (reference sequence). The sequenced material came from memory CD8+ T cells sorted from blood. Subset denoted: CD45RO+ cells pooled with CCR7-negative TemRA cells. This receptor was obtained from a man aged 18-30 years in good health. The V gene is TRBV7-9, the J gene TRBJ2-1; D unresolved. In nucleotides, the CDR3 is TGTGCCAGCAGCCTCCTAGATTACAATGAGCAGTTCTTC. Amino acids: CASSLLDYNEQFF.